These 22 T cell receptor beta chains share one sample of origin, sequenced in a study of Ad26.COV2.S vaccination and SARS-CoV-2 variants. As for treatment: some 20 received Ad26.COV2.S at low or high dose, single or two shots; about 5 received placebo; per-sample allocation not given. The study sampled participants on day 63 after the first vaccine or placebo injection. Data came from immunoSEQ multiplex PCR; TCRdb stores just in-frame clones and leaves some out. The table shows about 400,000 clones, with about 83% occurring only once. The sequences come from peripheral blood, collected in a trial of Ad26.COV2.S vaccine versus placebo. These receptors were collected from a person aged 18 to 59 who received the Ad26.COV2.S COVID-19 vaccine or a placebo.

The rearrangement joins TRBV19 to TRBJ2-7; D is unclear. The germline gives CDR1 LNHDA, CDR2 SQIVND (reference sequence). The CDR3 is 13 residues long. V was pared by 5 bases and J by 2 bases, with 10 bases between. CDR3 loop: CASSFLITYEQYF. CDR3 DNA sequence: TGTGCCAGTAGTTTCTTGATAACCTACGAGCAGTACTTC. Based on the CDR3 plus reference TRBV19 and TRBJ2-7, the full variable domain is DGGITQSPKYLFRKEGQNVTLSCEQNLNHDAMYWYRQDPGQGLRLIYYSQIVNDFQKGDIAEGYSVSREKKESFPLTVTSAQKNPTAFYLCASSFLITYEQYFGPGTRLTVT.

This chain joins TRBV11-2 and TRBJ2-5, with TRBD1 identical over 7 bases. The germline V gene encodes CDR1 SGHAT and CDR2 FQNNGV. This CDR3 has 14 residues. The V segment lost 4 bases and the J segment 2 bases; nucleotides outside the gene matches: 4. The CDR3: CASSSGTVQETQYF. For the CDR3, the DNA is TGTGCCAGCAGCTCCGGGACAGTTCAAGAGACCCAGTACTTC.

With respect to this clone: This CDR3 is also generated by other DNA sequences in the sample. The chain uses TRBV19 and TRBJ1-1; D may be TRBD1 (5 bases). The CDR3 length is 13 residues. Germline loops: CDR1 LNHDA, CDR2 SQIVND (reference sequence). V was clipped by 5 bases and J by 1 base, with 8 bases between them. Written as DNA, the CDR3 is TGTGCCAGTAGTCCTACAGGGAACACTGAAGCTTTCTTT. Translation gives CASSPTGNTEAFF.

The CDR3 DNA follows: TGTGCCAGCAGCCTCCGACTCGACAATCAGCCCCAGCATTTT. It specifies CASSLRLDNQPQHF. The V gene is TRBV5-4, the J gene TRBJ1-5; no clear D. The CDR3 contains 14 residues. The germline gives CDR1 SGHNT, CDR2 YYREEE (reference sequence). Trimming left V 4 bases short and J 3 bases short, with 11 bases between.

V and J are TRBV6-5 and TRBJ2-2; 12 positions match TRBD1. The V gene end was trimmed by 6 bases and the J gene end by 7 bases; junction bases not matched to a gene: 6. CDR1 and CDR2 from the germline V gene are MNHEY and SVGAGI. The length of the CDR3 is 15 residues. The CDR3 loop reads CASRGQGALNGELFF. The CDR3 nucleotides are TGTGCCAGCAGGGGACAGGGGGCGTTAAACGGGGAGCTGTTTTTT.

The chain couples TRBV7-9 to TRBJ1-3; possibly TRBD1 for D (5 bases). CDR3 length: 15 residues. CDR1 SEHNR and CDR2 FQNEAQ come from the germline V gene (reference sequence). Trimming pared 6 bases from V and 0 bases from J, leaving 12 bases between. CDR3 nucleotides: TGTGCCAGCAGTCCCGGGACCTTCTCTGGAAACACCATATATTTT. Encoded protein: CASSPGTFSGNTIYF.

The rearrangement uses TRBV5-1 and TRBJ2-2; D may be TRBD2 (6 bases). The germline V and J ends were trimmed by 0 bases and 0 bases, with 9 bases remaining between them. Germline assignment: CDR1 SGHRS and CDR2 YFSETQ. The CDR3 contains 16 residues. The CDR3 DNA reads TGCGCCAGCAGCTTGGCGCGGGACTCGAACACCGGGGAGCTGTTTTTT. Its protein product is CASSLARDSNTGELFF. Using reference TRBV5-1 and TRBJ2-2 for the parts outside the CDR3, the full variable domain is KAGVTQTPRYLIKTRGQQVTLSCSPISGHRSVSWYQQTPGQGLQFLFEYFSETQRNKGNFPGRFSGRQFSNSRSEMNVSTLELGDSALYLCASSLARDSNTGELFFGEGSRLTVL.

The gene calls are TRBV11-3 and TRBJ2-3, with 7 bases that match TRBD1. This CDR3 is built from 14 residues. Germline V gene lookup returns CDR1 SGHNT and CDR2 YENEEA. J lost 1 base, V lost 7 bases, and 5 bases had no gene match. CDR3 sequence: CASTPTGGTDTQYF. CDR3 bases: TGTGCCAGCACCCCTACAGGGGGCACAGATACGCAGTATTTT.

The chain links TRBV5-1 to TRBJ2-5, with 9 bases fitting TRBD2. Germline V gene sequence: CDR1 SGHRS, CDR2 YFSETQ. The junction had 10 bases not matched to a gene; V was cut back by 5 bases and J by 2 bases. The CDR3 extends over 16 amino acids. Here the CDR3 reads CASRLAGETPQETQYF. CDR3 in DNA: TGCGCCAGCAGACTAGCGGGTGAAACTCCTCAAGAGACCCAGTACTTC. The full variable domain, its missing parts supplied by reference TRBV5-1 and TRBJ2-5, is KAGVTQTPRYLIKTRGQQVTLSCSPISGHRSVSWYQQTPGQGLQFLFEYFSETQRNKGNFPGRFSGRQFSNSRSEMNVSTLELGDSALYLCASRLAGETPQETQYFGPGTRLLVL.

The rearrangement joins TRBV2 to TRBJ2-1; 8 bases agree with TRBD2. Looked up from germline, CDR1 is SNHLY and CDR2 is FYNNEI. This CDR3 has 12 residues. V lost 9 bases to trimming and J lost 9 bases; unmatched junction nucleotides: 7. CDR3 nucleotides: TGTGCCAGAAGAGCGGGGGCCGTTGAGCAGTTCTTC. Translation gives CARRAGAVEQFF. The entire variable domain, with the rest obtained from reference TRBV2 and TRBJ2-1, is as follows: EPEVTQTPSHQVTQMGQEVILRCVPISNHLYFYWYRQILGQKVEFLVSFYNNEISEKSEIFDDQFSVERPDGSNFTLKIRSTKLEDSAMYFCARRAGAVEQFFGPGTRLTVL.

The CDR3 DNA reads as TGTGCCAGTAGTCCATGGGGGCAGGGTCAAAGCTCTGGAAACACCATATATTTT. As protein: CASSPWGQGQSSGNTIYF. This sequence joins TRBV19 and TRBJ1-3; maybe TRBD1 (6 bases). The CDR3 runs 18 residues. V was clipped by 5 bases and J by 0 bases, with 20 bases between them. Germline assignment: CDR1 LNHDA and CDR2 SQIVND (reference sequence).

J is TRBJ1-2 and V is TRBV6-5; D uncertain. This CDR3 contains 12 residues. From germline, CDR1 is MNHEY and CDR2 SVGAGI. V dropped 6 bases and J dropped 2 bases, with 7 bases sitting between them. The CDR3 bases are TGTGCCAGCAGGGCCGGCAACTATGGCTACACCTTC. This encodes CASRAGNYGYTF.

The CDR3 nucleotides are TGTGCCAGCAGCCATGACGTCCCGGACAGGGGGCCGGGGGAGCAGTACTTC. Translated, it gives CASSHDVPDRGPGEQYF. The rearrangement joins TRBV14 to TRBJ2-7, with 11 bases identical to TRBD1. Germline-derived CDR1 and CDR2 are SGHDN and FVKESK. The CDR3 spans 17 residues. J was trimmed by 7 bases and V by 3 bases; bases with no gene match: 14.

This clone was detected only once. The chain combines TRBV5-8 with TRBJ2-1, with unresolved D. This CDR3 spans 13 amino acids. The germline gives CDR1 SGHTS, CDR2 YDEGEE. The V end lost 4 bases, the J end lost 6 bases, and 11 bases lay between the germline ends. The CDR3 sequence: CASSLININEQFF. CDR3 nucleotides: TGTGCCAGCAGCCTAATAAATATCAATGAGCAGTTCTTC.

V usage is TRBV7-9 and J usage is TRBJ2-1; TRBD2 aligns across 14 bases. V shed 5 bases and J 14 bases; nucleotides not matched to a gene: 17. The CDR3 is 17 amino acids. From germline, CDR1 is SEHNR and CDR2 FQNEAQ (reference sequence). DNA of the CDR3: TGTGCCAGCAGCCTGGGACTAGCGGGAGAGGGCTTTGAGTTCGAGTTCTTC. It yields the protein CASSLGLAGEGFEFEFF.

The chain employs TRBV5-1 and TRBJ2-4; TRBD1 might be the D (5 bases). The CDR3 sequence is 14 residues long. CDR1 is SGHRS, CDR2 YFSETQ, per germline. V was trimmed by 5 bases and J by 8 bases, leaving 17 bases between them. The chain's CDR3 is CASRDGAAGDIQYF. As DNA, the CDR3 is TGCGCCAGCAGGGATGGGGCCGCCGGAGACATTCAGTACTTC.

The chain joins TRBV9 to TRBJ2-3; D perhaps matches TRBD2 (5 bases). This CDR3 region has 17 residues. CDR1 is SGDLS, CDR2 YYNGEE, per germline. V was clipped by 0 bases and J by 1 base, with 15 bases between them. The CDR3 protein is CASSVDPVWGGTDTQYF. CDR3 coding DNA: TGTGCCAGCAGCGTAGATCCTGTATGGGGAGGCACAGATACGCAGTATTTT.

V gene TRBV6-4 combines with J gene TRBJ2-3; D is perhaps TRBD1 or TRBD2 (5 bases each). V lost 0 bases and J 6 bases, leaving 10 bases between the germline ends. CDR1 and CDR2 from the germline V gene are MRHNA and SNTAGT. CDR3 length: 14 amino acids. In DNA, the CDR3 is TGTGCCAGCAGTGACTCGCCGGGGCGGGATACGCAGTATTTT. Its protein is CASSDSPGRDTQYF.

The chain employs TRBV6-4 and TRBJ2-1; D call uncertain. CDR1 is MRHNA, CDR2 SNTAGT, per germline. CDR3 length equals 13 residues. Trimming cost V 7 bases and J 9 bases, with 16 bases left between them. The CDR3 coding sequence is TGTGCCAGCATAAAAACAGACGACTTTGAGCAGTTCTTC. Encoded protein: CASIKTDDFEQFF.

CDR3 sequence (DNA): TGCGCCAGCAGCTGGCGACAGGGAGCCTACAATGAGCAGTTCTTC. Protein product: CASSWRQGAYNEQFF. J is TRBJ2-1 and V is TRBV5-1, with 7 bases identical to TRBD1. The CDR3 runs 15 residues. The J segment lost 2 bases and the V segment lost 3 bases, leaving 5 bases of the junction unmatched. CDR1 and CDR2 from the germline V gene are SGHRS and YFSETQ.

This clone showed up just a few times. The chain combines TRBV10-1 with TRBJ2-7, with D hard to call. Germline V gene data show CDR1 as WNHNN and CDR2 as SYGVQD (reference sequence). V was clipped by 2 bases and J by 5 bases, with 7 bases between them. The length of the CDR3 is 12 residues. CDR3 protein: CASSEGPDEQYF. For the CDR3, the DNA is TGCGCCAGCAGTGAGGGTCCGGACGAGCAGTACTTC.

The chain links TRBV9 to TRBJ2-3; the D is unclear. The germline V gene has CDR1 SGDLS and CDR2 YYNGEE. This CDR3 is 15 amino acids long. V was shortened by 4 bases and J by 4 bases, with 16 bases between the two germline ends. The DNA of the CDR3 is TGTGCCAGCAGCCCAGGATTGGCCTCCTCAGATACGCAGTATTTT. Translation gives CASSPGLASSDTQYF. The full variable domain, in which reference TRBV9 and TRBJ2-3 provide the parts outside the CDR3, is DSGVTQTPKHLITATGQRVTLRCSPRSGDLSVYWYQQSLDQGLQFLIQYYNGEERAKGNILERFSAQQFPDLHSELNLSSLELGDSALYFCASSPGLASSDTQYFGPGTRLTVL.